This T cell receptor (beta chain) is from a study of cytomegalovirus exposure and HLA in healthy donors. As for the study in general: It was reported in a later analysis that the same platform had been used for the 120 validation repertoires as for the approximately 700 first-cohort repertoires.

The V gene's germline CDR1 is WSHSY and CDR2 SAAADI. Germline trimming cut 6 bases from V and 13 bases from J; bases unmatched to any gene: 11. This CDR3 is built from 13 residues. Study findings and constraints: First-cohort TCR clusters tended to co-occur in the 95 to 150 validation repertoires, a later analysis found.

In regard to this clone: Its antigen remains unidentified.

Data came from immunoSEQ multiplex PCR; TCRdb stores just in-frame clones and leaves some out. The sample gives hundreds of thousands of clones, roughly 87% of which show up once; more than 1.5% is in the top ten. The receptor was derived from a young woman in good health and CMV-seropositive. V gene TRBV10-2 combines with J gene TRBJ1-2; the match to TRBD1 covers 10 bases. Material for sequencing was PBMCs. CDR3 protein: CASSHRDRGRCTF. In nucleotides, the CDR3 is TGCGCCAGCAGCCACCGGGACAGGGGTCGGTGCACCTTC.